These 17 T cell receptor beta chains were sequenced from one sample in a study of T cell repertoires and HLA-DP antigens (dated by TCRdb to 2016 to 2018). No antigen has been identified for these receptors. The library was obtained by the immunoSEQ multiplex PCR assay. This is the immuneACCESS table as TCRdb keeps it, with only in-frame sequences that have V and J called. A part of the clones is gone; compared with another copy, unresolved V genes explain less than half, and the rest is unexplained. This sample is represented by approximately 100,000 clones; around 86% of them were singletons. 1.7% of the sample comes from the top ten. The sample was CD4+ T cells from PBMCs. All receptors come from a man aged 45 to 65 in good health and CMV-seronegative.

The V and J genes are TRBV7-8 and TRBJ2-1, with TRBD2 as a possible D gene (6 bases). The CDR3 has 13 residues. Germline CDR1 reads SGHVS; CDR2 reads FQNEAQ. Trimming removed 7 bases from V and 3 bases from J, with 10 bases in between. CDR3: CASKLAVYNEQFF. CDR3 DNA: TGTGCCAGCAAACTAGCCGTCTACAATGAGCAGTTCTTC.

This chain joins TRBV7-8 and TRBJ2-5; D unresolved. Germline V gene sequence: CDR1 SGHVS, CDR2 FQNEAQ. V gave up 5 bases and J gave up 4 bases, with 17 bases separating them. The CDR3 covers 15 residues. Here the CDR3 DNA reads TGTGCCAGCAGCCCGCGTTTAGTAAGGACAGAGACCCAGTACTTC. This encodes CASSPRLVRTETQYF. Full variable domain (remainder filled in from reference TRBV7-8 and TRBJ2-5): GAGVSQSPRYKVAKRGQDVALRCDPISGHVSLFWYQQALGQGPEFLTYFQNEAQLDKSGLPSDRFFAERPEGSVSTLKIQRTQQEDSAVYLCASSPRLVRTETQYFGPGTRLLVL.

This clone was observed a single time. The chain combines TRBV27 with TRBJ2-3; possible D gene TRBD2, 5 bases. V lost 7 bases and J lost 6, with 14 bases in between. The CDR3 totals 13 residues. From germline, CDR1 is MNHEY and CDR2 SMNVEV (reference sequence). Here the CDR3 DNA reads TGTGCCAGCAACATTATGGGAGCTGATACGCAGTATTTT. Translating gives CASNIMGADTQYF.

This chain connects TRBV19 to TRBJ2-7, with 9 bases that match TRBD2. V trimming: 5 bases; J trimming: 11 bases; junction bases outside the gene matches: 7. Germline V gives CDR1 LNHDA, CDR2 SQIVND (reference sequence). The CDR3 totals 12 residues. CDR3 amino acids: CASSPGTSRKYF. CDR3 coding DNA: TGTGCCAGTAGTCCTGGGACTAGCCGAAAGTACTTC. Drawing the rest from reference TRBV19 and TRBJ2-7, the complete variable domain is DGGITQSPKYLFRKEGQNVTLSCEQNLNHDAMYWYRQDPGQGLRLIYYSQIVNDFQKGDIAEGYSVSREKKESFPLTVTSAQKNPTAFYLCASSPGTSRKYFGPGTRLTVT.

The chain uses TRBV7-9 and TRBJ1-2; no definite D call. CDR1 is SEHNR, CDR2 FQNEAQ, per germline (reference sequence). This CDR3 spans 15 amino acids. The germline V and J ends were trimmed by 1 base and 0 bases, with 9 bases remaining between them. CDR3 DNA: TGTGCCAGCAGCTTAGGCATCAGTTCTAACTATGGCTACACCTTC. Protein: CASSLGISSNYGYTF.

The chain couples TRBV28 to TRBJ1-2; D is perhaps TRBD1 (5 bases). Per the germline V gene, CDR1 is MDHEN and CDR2 is SYDVKM. CDR3 length: 16 amino acids. Between the trimmed V and J ends, which lost 7 bases and 0 bases, there was a span of 18 bases. CDR3 protein: CASNWGGSTANYGYTF. In DNA form, the CDR3 reads TGTGCCAGCAATTGGGGCGGCTCGACAGCTAACTATGGCTACACCTTC.

This chain joins TRBV6-6 and TRBJ2-5; D is unresolved. The CDR3 consists of 11 residues. V was pared by 5 bases and J by 5 bases, with 6 bases between. Per germline, CDR1 MNHNY and CDR2 SVGAGI (reference sequence). The DNA of the CDR3 is TGTGCCAGCAGTCCCCTGGAGACCCAGTACTTC. Translating gives CASSPLETQYF.

The J gene is TRBJ2-7, the V gene TRBV6-6; D remains ambiguous. Trimming cost V 2 bases and J 3 bases, with 5 bases left between them. The CDR3 loop spans 12 amino acids. Germline CDR1 and CDR2: MNHNY and SVGAGI (reference sequence). The CDR3 DNA sequence: TGTGCCAGCAGTTACGAAAGCTACGAGCAGTACTTC. As protein: CASSYESYEQYF.

The rearrangement links TRBV5-5 to TRBJ1-2; possible D gene TRBD1, 5 bases. The CDR3 length is 15 residues. Per germline, CDR1 SGHKS and CDR2 YYEKEE (reference sequence). V shed 4 bases and J shed 4 bases, with 17 bases lying between them. CDR3 coding DNA: TGTGCCAGCAGCCGGGGCGGAGGACGAGGCTATGGCTACACCTTC. Its protein product is CASSRGGGRGYGYTF.

V gene TRBV6-1 combines with J gene TRBJ2-5; TRBD1 matches at 8 bases. V gave up 8 bases and J gave up 9 bases; unmatched junction bases: 14. Per germline, CDR1 MNHNS and CDR2 SASEGT. CDR3 length: 14 residues. The CDR3 DNA reads TGTGCCAGCTATAGAGACAGGGGCCGTGAGGCCCAGTACTTC. Its protein product is CASYRDRGREAQYF.

The chain combines TRBV7-2 with TRBJ1-1; a possible D gene is TRBD1 (6 bases). V was trimmed by 2 bases and J by 5 bases, leaving 9 bases between them. Germline V CDR1 and CDR2: SGHTA, FQGNSA. The CDR3 is 13 residues long. The CDR3 DNA is TGTGCCAGCAGCTTAAACAGGGTGACTGAAGCTTTCTTT. This encodes CASSLNRVTEAFF.

This clone was detected only a few times. The chain joins TRBV11-2 to TRBJ2-2; TRBD2 might be the D (5 bases). This CDR3 has 14 amino acids. V gave up 5 bases and J gave up 5 bases, with 12 bases separating them. Germline CDR1 reads SGHAT; CDR2 reads FQNNGV. This CDR3 is CASSVVPGTGELFF. CDR3 coding DNA: TGTGCCAGCAGCGTAGTCCCGGGGACCGGGGAGCTGTTTTTT.

This clone was counted once. The chain joins TRBV15 to TRBJ2-3, with unresolved D. The CDR3 runs 14 residues. V was shortened by 1 base and J by 4 bases, with 9 bases between the two germline ends. The V gene's germline CDR1 is LNHNV and CDR2 YYDKDF (reference sequence). DNA of the CDR3: TGTGCCACCAGCAGAGGTAGTTATTCAGATACGCAGTATTTT. Translation gives CATSRGSYSDTQYF.

The count of this clone is one. This chain links TRBV30 with TRBJ1-2; D unresolved. The CDR3 runs 11 residues. V gave up 2 bases and J gave up 4 bases, with 5 bases separating them. Germline V gives CDR1 GTSNPN, CDR2 SVGIG (reference sequence). CDR3: CAWSLAYGYTF. CDR3 nucleotides: TGTGCCTGGAGTCTGGCCTATGGCTACACCTTC. Full variable domain (remainder filled in from reference TRBV30 and TRBJ1-2): SQTIHQWPATLVQPVGSPLSLECTVEGTSNPNLYWYRQAAGRGLQLLFYSVGIGQISSEVPQNLSASRPQDRQFILSSKKLLLSDSGFYLCAWSLAYGYTFGSGTRLTVV.

This chain connects TRBV27 to TRBJ2-3; 11 bases agree with TRBD2. CDR3 length: 18 amino acids. The germline gives CDR1 MNHEY, CDR2 SMNVEV (reference sequence). J was trimmed by 1 base and V by 0 bases; bases with no gene match: 6. The CDR3 DNA reads as TGTGCCAGCAGTTTATCGCCGTGGGGACTAGCGGGCACAGATACGCAGTATTTT. Translation: CASSLSPWGLAGTDTQYF.

The chain carries TRBV6-5 and TRBJ2-1; 7 bases line up with TRBD2. From germline, CDR1 is MNHEY and CDR2 SVGAGI. J was trimmed by 7 bases and V by 6 bases; bases with no gene match: 12. There are 15 residues in the CDR3. In DNA, the CDR3 is TGTGCCAGCAGCCACCAGCCAGCGGGACTTAATGAGCAGTTCTTC. Translated: CASSHQPAGLNEQFF.

V usage is TRBV28 and J usage is TRBJ1-4, with D tentatively TRBD1 (6 bases). Trimming removed 4 bases from V and 7 bases from J, with 13 bases in between. The CDR3 is 14 residues long. Germline CDR1 and CDR2: MDHEN and SYDVKM. The CDR3 protein is CASSSQGRVEKLFF. CDR3 nucleotide sequence: TGTGCCAGCAGTTCTCAGGGGAGGGTTGAAAAACTGTTTTTT. Combining the CDR3 with reference TRBV28 and TRBJ1-4 gives the whole variable domain DVKVTQSSRYLVKRTGEKVFLECVQDMDHENMFWYRQDPGLGLRLIYFSYDVKMKEKGDIPEGYSVSREKKERFSLILESASTNQTSMYLCASSSQGRVEKLFFGSGTQLSVL.